What follows describes a single T cell receptor (beta chain). This entry belongs to a study of T cell repertoires in cytomegalovirus infection. Each CDR3 protein gets one entry after TCRdb re-called the reads with MiXCR. The sample holds 250,000 or so distinct CDR3 sequences, approximately 10% seen once. V lost 1 base to trimming and J lost 0 bases, with 10 bases between them. The CDR3 totals 16 residues. Germline values: CDR1 DFQATT, CDR2 SNEGSKA (reference sequence). The receptor was derived from a human donor in good health (CMV status not recorded). Some clones in this sample may be carry-over from other donors' samples. The chain is built from TRBV20-1 and TRBJ2-6, with no clear D. The sample was PBMCs. CDR3 protein: CSARVLLGSGANVLTF. CDR3 bases: TGCAGTGCTAGAGTCCTTTTGGGCTCTGGGGCCAACGTCCTGACTTTC.